Listed below are T cell receptor beta chains from one sample, sequenced in a study of blood T cell repertoires in COVID-19. TCRdb's table, derived via immunoSEQ multiplex PCR, lists solely in-frame clones and lacks some. The repertoire holds 200,000 to 250,000 clones, with 70% to 90% as singletons. The sample comprised peripheral blood. These TCRs come from a woman aged 45-65 years with COVID-19, enrolled during active disease. Both conserved end residues are part of each CDR3. A D gene is named only where the DNA matches it firmly. A clone size is listed for some rows: how often the clone was seen (once, few, many), or a class if it is expanded.

v_call	d_call	j_call	clone_size	cdr3_aa	cdr3_nt
TRBV30	NA	TRBJ1-1	NA	CAWSKAGLLNTEAFF	TGTGCCTGGAGTAAGGCTGGACTCCTGAACACTGAAGCTTTCTTT
TRBV13	TRBD1	TRBJ2-7	NA	CASSTRGFELYEQYF	TGTGCCAGCAGCACCAGGGGGTTCGAACTATACGAGCAGTACTTC
TRBV2	NA	TRBJ2-1	NA	CASSAGDLNNEQFF	TGTGCCAGCAGTGCGGGTGACCTGAACAATGAGCAGTTCTTC
TRBV3-1/TRBV3-2	NA	TRBJ1-5	NA	CASSQDPGGAHQPQHF	TGTGCCAGCAGCCAAGACCCCGGGGGGGCCCATCAGCCCCAGCATTTT
TRBV19	NA	TRBJ1-1	NA	CASSAYLNTEAFF	TGTGCCAGTAGTGCCTACTTGAACACTGAAGCTTTCTTT
TRBV19	TRBD1	TRBJ1-2	NA	CASSLQGANYGYTF	TGTGCCAGTAGTTTACAGGGGGCTAACTATGGCTACACCTTC
TRBV11-3	NA	TRBJ1-1	NA	CASSFNSEAFF	TGTGCCAGCAGCTTTAACAGTGAAGCTTTCTTT
TRBV5-6	NA	TRBJ2-4	NA	CASRGGRSAKNIQYF	TGTGCCAGCAGGGGGGGTAGGTCAGCCAAAAACATTCAGTACTTC
TRBV5-1	TRBD1	TRBJ1-1	NA	CASGGQGMNTEAFF	TGCGCCAGCGGAGGACAGGGGATGAACACTGAAGCTTTCTTT
TRBV30	NA	TRBJ1-5	NA	CAWSQGLNQPQHF	TGTGCCTGGAGTCAGGGGTTGAACCAGCCCCAGCATTTT
TRBV4-1	TRBD1	TRBJ2-2	NA	CASSPPTGVINTGELFF	TGCGCCAGCAGCCCCCCGACAGGGGTCATAAACACCGGGGAGCTGTTTTTT
TRBV19	TRBD1	TRBJ2-7	NA	CASSNPRGQGSEQYF	TGTGCCAGTAGTAACCCGCGGGGACAGGGAAGCGAGCAGTACTTC
TRBV27	NA	TRBJ1-5	NA	CATSRYSNQPQHF	TGTGCCACTAGTCGATATAGCAATCAGCCCCAGCATTTT
TRBV7-6	NA	TRBJ1-1	NA	CASSLVGGITEAFF	TGTGCCAGCAGCTTAGTCGGGGGTATCACTGAAGCTTTCTTT
TRBV7-2	TRBD1	TRBJ2-2	NA	CASSPNRGGELFF	TGTGCCAGCAGCCCCAACAGGGGAGGGGAGCTGTTTTTT
TRBV11-3	NA	TRBJ2-2	once	CASSLGFLKDKDTGELFF	TGTGCCAGCAGCTTAGGATTCTTAAAGGACAAGGACACCGGGGAGCTGTTTTTT
TRBV5-1	NA	TRBJ1-3	NA	CASSLAQGGGNTIYF	TGCGCCAGCAGCTTGGCACAGGGCGGTGGAAACACCATATATTTT
TRBV24-1	NA	TRBJ2-6	NA	CATSPAGTPGSGANVLTF	TGTGCCACCAGCCCGGCCGGGACACCAGGCTCTGGGGCCAACGTCCTGACTTTC
TRBV6-4	TRBD2	TRBJ2-2	NA	CASSSGVNTGELFF	TGTGCCAGCAGTAGCGGGGTGAACACCGGGGAGCTGTTTTTT
TRBV7-2	TRBD2	TRBJ2-1	NA	CASSFGLAWDEQFF	TGTGCCAGCAGCTTCGGACTAGCCTGGGATGAGCAGTTCTTC
TRBV6-5	NA	TRBJ2-5	NA	CASSSPRTAQETQYF	TGTGCCAGCAGTTCTCCCAGGACAGCTCAAGAGACCCAGTACTTC
TRBV24-1	TRBD1	TRBJ2-2	NA	CATRTGASATGELFF	TGTGCCACCAGGACAGGGGCTAGCGCCACCGGGGAGCTGTTTTTT
TRBV10-3	NA	TRBJ1-1	NA	CAISTTGRDTEAFF	TGTGCCATCAGTACCACGGGAAGGGACACTGAAGCTTTCTTT
TRBV6-5	NA	TRBJ1-2	once	CASGGTRLLSYGYTF	TGTGCCAGTGGAGGGACCCGTCTTCTTTCCTATGGCTACACCTTC
TRBV7-8	NA	TRBJ2-1	NA	CASRPPGSYNEQFF	TGTGCCAGCAGACCGCCGGGCTCCTACAATGAGCAGTTCTTC
TRBV2	NA	TRBJ2-3	NA	CASRTSRTDTQYF	TGTGCCAGCAGAACTAGTCGCACAGATACGCAGTATTTT
TRBV6-5	TRBD1	TRBJ1-6	once	CASSYSGQGISPLHF	TGTGCCAGCAGTTACTCCGGACAGGGTATTTCACCCCTCCACTTT
TRBV24-1	NA	TRBJ2-1	NA	CATSDLQLEQFF	TGTGCCACCAGTGATTTGCAACTTGAGCAGTTCTTC
TRBV11-1	NA	TRBJ2-1	NA	CASAVGGGRFNEQFF	TGTGCCAGCGCCGTGGGAGGGGGAAGGTTCAATGAGCAGTTCTTC